Below, 9 T cell receptor beta chains from the same sample are listed, as sequenced in a study of shared clonotypes between healthy human individuals. The repertoire was sequenced with immunoSEQ multiplex PCR; TCRdb's copy has only in-frame clones and lacks some. Of more than 400,000 clones detected, almost 97% appear once; the ten largest clones hold under 0.06%. Sequencing input: naive CD4+ T cells sorted from blood. Subset in this sample: CD45RA+ positively selected. The receptors derive from a woman younger than 45 in good health.

The chain employs TRBV5-4 and TRBJ1-2, with 11 bases aligning to TRBD1. Germline V gene data show CDR1 as SGHNT and CDR2 as YYREEE (reference sequence). Losses at the gene ends were 3 bases for V and 2 bases for J; bases not matched to a gene: 3. The CDR3 contains 15 residues. The CDR3 DNA sequence: TGTGCCAGCAGCTACGGGGACAGGGGGAACTATGGCTACACCTTC. It is translated as CASSYGDRGNYGYTF.

This chain joins TRBV19 and TRBJ2-2; D is undetermined. Germline V gives CDR1 LNHDA, CDR2 SQIVND (reference sequence). This CDR3 region has 15 residues. Trimming took 5 bases from V and 6 from J, leaving 16 bases between them. The CDR3 bases are TGTGCCAGTAGTCTTGGCGGTGTCCGTGCCGGGGAGCTGTTTTTT. The encoded protein is CASSLGGVRAGELFF.

J is TRBJ2-1 and V is TRBV4-1; 11 positions match TRBD2. With 8 bases clipped from V and 15 bases from J, the junction kept 36 bases outside the gene matches. The CDR3 spans 21 residues. Germline V gene sequence: CDR1 MGHRA, CDR2 YSYEKL. The CDR3 region has the DNA TGCGCCAGCGCCTCGACAGGGCTACTAGCGGGAGCGGGGATGAGGCGCCAGAAGGTGTTCTTC. As protein: CASASTGLLAGAGMRRQKVFF.

DNA of the CDR3: TGTGCCAGCAGTTCACAAGGGGAAAAACTGTTTTTT. Translating it yields CASSSQGEKLFF. J is TRBJ1-4 and V is TRBV28; D ambiguous. Trimming pared 4 bases from V and 8 bases from J, leaving 8 bases between. Germline CDR1 MDHEN, CDR2 SYDVKM. CDR3 length: 12 amino acids.

This rearrangement joins TRBV11-3 to TRBJ2-2; D ambiguous. Looked up from germline, CDR1 is SGHNT and CDR2 is YENEEA. With 2 bases removed from V and 3 bases from J, the gap between germline ends came to 4 bases. This CDR3 is built from 13 residues. The CDR3: CASSLLDTGELFF. CDR3 coding DNA: TGTGCCAGCAGCTTACTAGACACCGGGGAGCTGTTTTTT.

V and J are TRBV9 and TRBJ1-2; the match to TRBD1 covers 7 bases. V was pared by 2 bases and J by 5 bases, with 9 bases of the junction left unmatched. Per germline, CDR1 SGDLS and CDR2 YYNGEE. This CDR3 is 15 amino acids long. The CDR3 region is CASSVDVTGSYGYTF. The CDR3 region has the DNA TGTGCCAGCAGCGTTGACGTGACAGGGAGTTATGGCTACACCTTC.

The chain joins TRBV5-1 to TRBJ2-5; TRBD2 matches at 7 bases. V lost 1 base and J lost 5; bases outside the gene matches: 8. This CDR3 has 15 residues. Per germline, CDR1 SGHRS and CDR2 YFSETQ. The CDR3 DNA reads TGCGCCAGCAGCTTGTCGGGGGGTCTGGGCGAGACCCAGTACTTC. Protein sequence: CASSLSGGLGETQYF.

The V and J genes are TRBV5-4 and TRBJ2-7, with D maybe TRBD2 (5 bases). The length of the CDR3 is 15 residues. Trimming shortened V by 0 bases and J by 11 bases, and 21 bases separated the two germline ends. The germline CDR1 and CDR2 sequences are SGHNT and YYREEE (reference sequence). The CDR3 is CASSLDLQTGRWEYF. CDR3 bases: TGTGCCAGCAGCTTGGATCTTCAAACGGGGAGATGGGAGTACTTC.

The chain combines TRBV4-2 with TRBJ2-6, with TRBD2 identical over 10 bases. CDR1 is LGHNA, CDR2 YNFKEQ, per germline. This CDR3 is 19 amino acids long. Losses at the gene ends were 2 bases for V and 3 bases for J; bases not matched to a gene: 10. CDR3 bases: TGTGCCAGCAGCCAATATCCGGGGCTAGCGGGAGTTGGGGCCAACGTCCTGACTTTC. It translates to CASSQYPGLAGVGANVLTF.